This T cell receptor beta chain derives from a study of T-cell reconstitution after alpha-beta-depleted transplantation in children. Study-level points and caveats: Approximately two months post-transplant, alpha-beta T cells reportedly originated from several hundred expanded graft clones. In some patients, recipient T cells and intrathymic progenitors surviving conditioning explained high day-60 diversity. When one year had passed after transplant, most T-cell counts and diversity came from newly produced T cells.

The CDR3 loop spans 12 amino acids. V dropped 5 bases and J dropped 2 bases, with 6 bases sitting between them. The germline CDR1 and CDR2 sequences are SEHNR and FQNEAQ (reference sequence). Molecular barcoding with unique molecular identifiers was used for the TCRbeta library. TCRdb analysed the PCR reads with MiXCR anew, one entry per CDR3 protein. The profile shows roughly 200,000 distinct CDR3 sequences, about 8.2% of them singletons. A word on this clonotype: Its cognate antigen is unknown.

The chain combines TRBV7-9 with TRBJ2-5, with D hard to call. The clonotype comes from a male patient aged 2 to 10 who had a stem cell transplant for acute myeloid leukemia, so the T cells may come from the graft donor. The sequencing used PBMCs, mostly from graft donor cells, collected 360 days after TCRalphabeta/CD19-depleted stem cell transplant. In DNA, the CDR3 is TGTGCCAGCAGCCCTCCGCAAGAGACCCAGTACTTC. Residues: CASSPPQETQYF. Filled out from reference TRBV7-9 and TRBJ2-5, the complete variable domain reads DTGVSQNPRHKITKRGQNVTFRCDPISEHNRLYWYRQTLGQGPEFLTYFQNEAQLEKSRLLSDRFSAERPKGSFSTLEIQRTEQGDSAMYLCASSPPQETQYFGPGTRLLVL.